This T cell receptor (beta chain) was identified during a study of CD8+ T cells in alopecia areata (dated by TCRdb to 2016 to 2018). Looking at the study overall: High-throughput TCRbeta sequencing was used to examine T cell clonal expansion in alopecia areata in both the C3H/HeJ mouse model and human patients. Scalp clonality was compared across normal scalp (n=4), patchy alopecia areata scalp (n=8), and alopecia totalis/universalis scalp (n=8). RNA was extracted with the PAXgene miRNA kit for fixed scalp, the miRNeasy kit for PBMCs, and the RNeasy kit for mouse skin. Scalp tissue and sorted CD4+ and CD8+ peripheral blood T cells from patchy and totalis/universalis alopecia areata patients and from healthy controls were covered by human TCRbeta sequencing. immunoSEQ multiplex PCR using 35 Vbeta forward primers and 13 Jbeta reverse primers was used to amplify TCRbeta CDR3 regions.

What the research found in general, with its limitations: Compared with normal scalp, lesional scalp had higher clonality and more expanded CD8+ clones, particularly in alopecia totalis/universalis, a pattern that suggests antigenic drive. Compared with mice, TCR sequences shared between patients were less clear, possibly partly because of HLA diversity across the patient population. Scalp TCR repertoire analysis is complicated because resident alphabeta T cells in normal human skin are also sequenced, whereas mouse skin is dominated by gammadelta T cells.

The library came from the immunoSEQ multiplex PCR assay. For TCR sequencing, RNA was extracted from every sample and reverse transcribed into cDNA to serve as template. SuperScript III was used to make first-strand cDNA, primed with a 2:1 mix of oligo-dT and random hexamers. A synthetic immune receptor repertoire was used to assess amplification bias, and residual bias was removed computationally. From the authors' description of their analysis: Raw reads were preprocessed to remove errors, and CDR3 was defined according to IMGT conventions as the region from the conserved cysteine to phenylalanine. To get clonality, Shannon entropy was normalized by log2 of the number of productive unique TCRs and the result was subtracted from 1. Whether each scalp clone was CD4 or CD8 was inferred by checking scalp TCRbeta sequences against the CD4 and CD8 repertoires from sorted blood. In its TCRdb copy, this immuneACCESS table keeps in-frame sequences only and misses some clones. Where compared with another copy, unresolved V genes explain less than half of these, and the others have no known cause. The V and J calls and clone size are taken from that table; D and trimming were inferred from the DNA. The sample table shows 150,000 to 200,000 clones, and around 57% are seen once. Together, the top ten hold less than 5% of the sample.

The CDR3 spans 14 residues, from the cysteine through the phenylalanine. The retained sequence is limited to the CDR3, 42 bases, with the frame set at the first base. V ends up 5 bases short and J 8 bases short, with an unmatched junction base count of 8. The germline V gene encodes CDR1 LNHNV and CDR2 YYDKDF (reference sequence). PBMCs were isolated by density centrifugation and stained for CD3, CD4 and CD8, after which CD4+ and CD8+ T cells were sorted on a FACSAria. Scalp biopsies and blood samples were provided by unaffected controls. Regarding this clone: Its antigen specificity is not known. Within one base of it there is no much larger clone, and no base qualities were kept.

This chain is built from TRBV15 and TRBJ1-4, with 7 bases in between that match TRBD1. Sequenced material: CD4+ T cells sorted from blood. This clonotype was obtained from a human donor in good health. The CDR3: CATSRQSGQEKLFF. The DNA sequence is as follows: TGTGCCACCAGCCGGCAATCGGGACAGGAAAAACTGTTTTTT.